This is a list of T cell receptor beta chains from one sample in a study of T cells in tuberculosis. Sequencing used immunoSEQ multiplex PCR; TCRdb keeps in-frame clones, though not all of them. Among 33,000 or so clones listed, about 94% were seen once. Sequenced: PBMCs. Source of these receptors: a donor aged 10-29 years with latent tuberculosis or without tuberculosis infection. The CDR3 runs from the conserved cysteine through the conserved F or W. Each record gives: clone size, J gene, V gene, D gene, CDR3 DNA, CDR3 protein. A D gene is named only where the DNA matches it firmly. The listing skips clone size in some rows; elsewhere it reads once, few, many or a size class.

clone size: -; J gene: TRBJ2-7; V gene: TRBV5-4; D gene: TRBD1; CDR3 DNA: TGTGCCAGCAGCATTGACAGGGGTGCCGAGCAGTACTTC; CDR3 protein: CASSIDRGAEQYF
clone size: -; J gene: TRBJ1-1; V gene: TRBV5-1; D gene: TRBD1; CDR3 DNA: TGCGCCAGCACGGGACAGGGGGGCACTGAAGCTTTCTTT; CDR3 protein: CASTGQGGTEAFF
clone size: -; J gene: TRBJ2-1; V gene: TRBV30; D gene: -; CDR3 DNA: TGTGCCTGGAGTGGAGATAGTGATGAGCAGTTCTTC; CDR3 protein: CAWSGDSDEQFF
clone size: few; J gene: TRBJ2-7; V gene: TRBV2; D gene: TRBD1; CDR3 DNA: TGTGCCAGCGGGGACCGGACAGGGGGTACCTACGAGCAGTACTTC; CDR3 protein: CASGDRTGGTYEQYF
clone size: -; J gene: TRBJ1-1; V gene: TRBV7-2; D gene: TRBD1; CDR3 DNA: TGTGCCAGCACCGCACAGGGGTTGACTGAAGCTTTCTTT; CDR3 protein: CASTAQGLTEAFF
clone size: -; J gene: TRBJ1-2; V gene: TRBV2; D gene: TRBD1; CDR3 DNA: TGTGCCAGCAGTGAAACAGGACAGGCCTATGGCTACACCTTC; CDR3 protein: CASSETGQAYGYTF
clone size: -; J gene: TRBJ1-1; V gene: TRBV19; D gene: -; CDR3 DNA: TGTGCCAGTAGTCCGGACAGACCTAACGCTGAAGCTTTCTTT; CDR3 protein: CASSPDRPNAEAFF
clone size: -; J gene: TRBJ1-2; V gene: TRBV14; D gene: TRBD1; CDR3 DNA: TGTGCCAGCAGCCGAGACCAGGGGGCTGTCTATGGCTACACCTTC; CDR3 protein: CASSRDQGAVYGYTF
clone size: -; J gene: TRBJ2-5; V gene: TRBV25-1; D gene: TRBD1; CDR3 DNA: TGTGCCAGCAGTGGTGACAGGGTCCCCAGGGAGACCCAGTACTTC; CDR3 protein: CASSGDRVPRETQYF
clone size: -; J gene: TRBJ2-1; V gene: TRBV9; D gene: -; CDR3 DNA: TGTGCCAGCACCCTCGAGGAGGGGTTGGGCAATGAGCAGTTCTTC; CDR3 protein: CASTLEEGLGNEQFF
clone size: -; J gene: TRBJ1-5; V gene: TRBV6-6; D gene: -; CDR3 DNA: TGTGCCAGCAGCTCCCTAGGGGGTCATCAGCCCCAGCATTTT; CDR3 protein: CASSSLGGHQPQHF
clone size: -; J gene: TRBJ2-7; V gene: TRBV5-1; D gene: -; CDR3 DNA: TGTGCCAGCAGCTCCTCTCTCCCAGGAAGGGAGCAGTACTTC; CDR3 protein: CASSSSLPGREQYF
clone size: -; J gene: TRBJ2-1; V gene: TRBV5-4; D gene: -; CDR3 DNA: TGTGCCACTTCGAGGATTATCTCCTACAATGAGCAGTTCTTC; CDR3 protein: CATSRIISYNEQFF
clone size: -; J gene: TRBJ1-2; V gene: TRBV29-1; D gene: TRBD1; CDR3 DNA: TGCAGCGGAGGACAGGCCTCGGGTGGCTACACCTTC; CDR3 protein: CSGGQASGGYTF
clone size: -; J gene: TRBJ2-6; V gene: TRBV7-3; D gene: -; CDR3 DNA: TGTGCCAGCAACACGGGGGAGTCTGGGGCCAACGTCCTGACTTTC; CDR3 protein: CASNTGESGANVLTF
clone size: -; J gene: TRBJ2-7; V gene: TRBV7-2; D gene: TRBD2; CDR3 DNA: TGTGCCAGCAGCCTGACCGGGACTAGTAAGGAGCAGTACTTC; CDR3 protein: CASSLTGTSKEQYF
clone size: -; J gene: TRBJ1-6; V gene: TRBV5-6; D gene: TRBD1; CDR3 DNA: TGTGCCAGCAGCTTGGGGGACAGGGGTACTTCACCCCTCCACTTT; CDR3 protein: CASSLGDRGTSPLHF
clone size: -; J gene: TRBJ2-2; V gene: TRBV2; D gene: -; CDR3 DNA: TGTGCCAGCAGTGAAACTAAAGAGGGCACCGGGGAGCTGTTTTTT; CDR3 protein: CASSETKEGTGELFF
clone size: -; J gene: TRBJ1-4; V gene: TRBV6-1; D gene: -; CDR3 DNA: TGTGCCAGCAGTGATTTAACCGGGAAACTGTTTTTT; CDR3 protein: CASSDLTGKLFF
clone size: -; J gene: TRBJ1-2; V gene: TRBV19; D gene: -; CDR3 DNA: TGTGCCAGTAGTGTAACAGGGAACTATGGCTACACCTTC; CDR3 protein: CASSVTGNYGYTF
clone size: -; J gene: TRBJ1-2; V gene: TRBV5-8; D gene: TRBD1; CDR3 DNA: TGTGCCAGCAGCCGACAGGGGAACCCCTATGGCTACACCTTC; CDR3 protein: CASSRQGNPYGYTF
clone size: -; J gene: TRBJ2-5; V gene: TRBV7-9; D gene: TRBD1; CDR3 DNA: TGTGCCAGCAGCGTATCTCGGGGACAGGGGGAGACCCAGTACTTC; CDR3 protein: CASSVSRGQGETQYF
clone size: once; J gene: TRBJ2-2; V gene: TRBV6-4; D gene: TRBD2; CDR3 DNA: TGTGCCAGCAGTGACGTAGCGGGGGGCACCACCGGGGAGCTGTTTTTT; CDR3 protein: CASSDVAGGTTGELFF